Below are 21 T cell receptor beta chains sequenced from a single sample in a study of OX40 agonist ivuxolimab in advanced cancers. The protocol was immunoSEQ multiplex PCR, while the TCRdb copy is restricted to in-frame clones and leaves out a portion. The sample includes roughly 70,000 clones, approximately 88% of them seen just once. Sample: CD4+ or CD8+ T cells sorted from blood, taken in a trial of the OX40 agonist ivuxolimab. All receptors come from an adult with an advanced solid tumor such as melanoma, head and neck, liver or kidney cancer.

J is TRBJ1-4 and V is TRBV7-2; D is perhaps TRBD1 (5 bases). CDR3 length equals 14 residues. The germline V gene encodes CDR1 SGHTA and CDR2 FQGNSA. Trimming took off 3 bases at V and 5 bases at J, with 10 bases between the two ends. The CDR3 DNA reads TGTGCCAGCAGCTTGGGAACAGGAAATGAAAAACTGTTTTTT. Amino acids: CASSLGTGNEKLFF.

The genes are TRBV11-2 and TRBJ2-2; 14 nucleotides align to TRBD2. This CDR3 region has 15 residues. Germline V CDR1 and CDR2: SGHAT, FQNNGV. V shed 6 bases and J 7 bases; nucleotides not matched to a gene: 4. The CDR3 here is CASSRTSGRIGELFF. Here the CDR3 DNA reads TGTGCCAGCAGTCGGACTAGCGGGAGGATCGGGGAGCTGTTTTTT.

The chain is built from TRBV7-2 and TRBJ2-1; D gene uncertain. Trimming left V 5 bases short and J 0 bases short, with 11 bases between. Germline CDR1 SGHTA, CDR2 FQGNSA. CDR3 length equals 15 residues. CDR3: CASSRRLGSYNEQFF. The CDR3 DNA reads TGTGCCAGCAGCCGTAGACTGGGCTCCTACAATGAGCAGTTCTTC.

CDR3 amino acids: CATSREGTSGYEQYF. The DNA for the CDR3 is TGTGCCACCAGCAGAGAGGGGACTAGCGGTTACGAGCAGTACTTC. The rearrangement uses TRBV15 and TRBJ2-7; 11 positions match TRBD2. The length of the CDR3 is 15 residues. The junction had 2 bases not matched to a gene; V was cut back by 0 bases and J by 4 bases. Per the germline V gene, CDR1 is LNHNV and CDR2 is YYDKDF (reference sequence).

V is TRBV5-1 and J is TRBJ2-7; D remains unclear. The CDR3 is made up of 14 amino acids. Trimming shortened V by 0 bases and J by 4 bases, and 11 bases separated the two germline ends. The germline V gene encodes CDR1 SGHRS and CDR2 YFSETQ. The CDR3 DNA is TGCGCCAGCAGCTTGGAGTACAGCCAGTACGAGCAGTACTTC. Translated: CASSLEYSQYEQYF. Together with reference TRBV5-1 and TRBJ2-7, the CDR3 gives the full variable domain: KAGVTQTPRYLIKTRGQQVTLSCSPISGHRSVSWYQQTPGQGLQFLFEYFSETQRNKGNFPGRFSGRQFSNSRSEMNVSTLELGDSALYLCASSLEYSQYEQYFGPGTRLTVT.

The chain is built from TRBV28 and TRBJ2-7; D is ambiguous. CDR1 and CDR2 from the germline V gene are MDHEN and SYDVKM. V was clipped by 5 bases and J by 8 bases, with 19 bases between them. The CDR3 has 14 residues. The CDR3 spells CASSPPASGYQQYF. CDR3 coding DNA: TGTGCCAGCAGTCCCCCAGCTTCGGGTTACCAGCAGTACTTC.

The CDR3 bases are TGTGCCAGCACCTTCGCGCGGTCCCCTGGCGAGCAGTACTTC. Protein: CASTFARSPGEQYF. This chain connects TRBV7-2 to TRBJ2-7; D unclear. CDR3 length: 14 residues. V lost 7 bases and J lost 6, with 19 bases in between. CDR1 is SGHTA and CDR2 is FQGNSA in the germline V gene.

This chain links TRBV28 with TRBJ1-1; unclear D gene. Germline CDR1 MDHEN, CDR2 SYDVKM. This CDR3 spans 11 amino acids. V shed 6 bases and J shed 4 bases, with 6 bases lying between them. The DNA for the CDR3 is TGTGCCAGCAGCTTCGGCACTGAAGCTTTCTTT. This translates into CASSFGTEAFF.

This clone was counted once. The chain has TRBV9 and TRBJ2-7; D is unresolved. CDR3 length: 14 amino acids. Germline V gives CDR1 SGDLS, CDR2 YYNGEE. Trimming removed 3 bases at V and 2 bases at J, with 12 bases between. The CDR3 protein is CASSASRLAYEQYF. CDR3 DNA: TGTGCCAGCAGCGCCTCAAGACTCGCCTACGAGCAGTACTTC. Full variable domain (missing parts from reference TRBV9 and TRBJ2-7): DSGVTQTPKHLITATGQRVTLRCSPRSGDLSVYWYQQSLDQGLQFLIQYYNGEERAKGNILERFSAQQFPDLHSELNLSSLELGDSALYFCASSASRLAYEQYFGPGTRLTVT.

The rearrangement links TRBV6-1 to TRBJ2-1; 9 positions agree with TRBD1. The CDR3 extends over 15 amino acids. V lost 2 bases, J lost 6 bases, and 5 bases stayed unmatched. Per germline, CDR1 MNHNS and CDR2 SASEGT. The CDR3 protein is CASSEPGQGGNEQFF. The CDR3 nucleotides read TGTGCCAGCAGTGAACCGGGACAGGGTGGCAATGAGCAGTTCTTC.

The chain uses TRBV19 and TRBJ2-2, with D tentatively TRBD2 (5 bases). The CDR3 runs to 14 residues. V gave up 4 bases and J gave up 6 bases, with 12 bases separating them. The germline V gene encodes CDR1 LNHDA and CDR2 SQIVND (reference sequence). The CDR3 DNA is TGTGCCAGTAGTACCCCCTCGCGGGCCGGGGAGCTGTTTTTT. As protein: CASSTPSRAGELFF.

V usage is TRBV23-1 and J usage is TRBJ1-2; D not certain. TRBV23-1 is reported as an ORF; its role is uncertain. V lost 2 bases and J 4 bases, leaving 17 bases between the germline ends. CDR3 size: 16 residues. CDR3 region: CASSQRVGRTSYGYTF. The DNA for the CDR3 is TGCGCCAGCAGTCAAAGGGTTGGCCGTACAAGCTATGGCTACACCTTC.

CDR3 nucleotide sequence: TGTGCCAGCAGTCCCCCCGGCGGGAGCACAGATACGCAGTATTTT. Protein sequence: CASSPPGGSTDTQYF. The rearrangement uses TRBV28 and TRBJ2-3, with a tentative D call TRBD2 (5 bases). V lost 5 bases to trimming and J lost 0 bases, with 12 bases between them. CDR1 and CDR2 (germline): MDHEN, SYDVKM. The CDR3 length is 15 residues. The variable domain in full, with the rest retrieved from reference TRBV28 and TRBJ2-3, is DVKVTQSSRYLVKRTGEKVFLECVQDMDHENMFWYRQDPGLGLRLIYFSYDVKMKEKGDIPEGYSVSREKKERFSLILESASTNQTSMYLCASSPPGGSTDTQYFGPGTRLTVL.

The chain employs TRBV10-3 and TRBJ1-2; 7 bases align to TRBD1. Germline V lookup: CDR1 ENHRY, CDR2 SYGVKD. The CDR3 sequence is 15 residues long. The V gene end was trimmed by 2 bases and the J gene end by 4 bases; junction bases not matched to a gene: 7. CDR3 sequence reads: CAISEETGSSYGYTF. DNA of the CDR3: TGTGCCATCAGTGAGGAGACAGGGTCGTCCTATGGCTACACCTTC.

The rearrangement joins TRBV11-2 to TRBJ2-1; TRBD2 matches at 11 bases. The CDR3 consists of 15 residues. CDR1 is SGHAT, CDR2 FQNNGV, per germline. Unmatched junction bases numbered 5, after V lost 1 base and J lost 9 bases. The CDR3 DNA sequence: TGTGCCAGCAGCTTAGTAGCGGGGGGGAAGGGTGAGCAGTTCTTC. As protein: CASSLVAGGKGEQFF. The whole variable domain, remainder taken from reference TRBV11-2 and TRBJ2-1, is EAGVAQSPRYKIIEKRQSVAFWCNPISGHATLYWYQQILGQGPKLLIQFQNNGVVDDSQLPKDRFSAERLKGVDSTLKIQPAKLEDSAVYLCASSLVAGGKGEQFFGPGTRLTVL.

The V and J genes are TRBV4-1 and TRBJ1-1; D may be TRBD1 (6 bases). CDR3 length: 16 residues. V was trimmed by 0 bases and J by 1 base, leaving 12 bases between them. Germline V gene sequence: CDR1 MGHRA, CDR2 YSYEKL. The CDR3 DNA reads TGCGCCAGCAGCCAAGAGGTATTAGGGGGGAACACTGAAGCTTTCTTT. Encoded protein: CASSQEVLGGNTEAFF.

The chain employs TRBV7-3 and TRBJ2-2, with no clear D. Between the trimmed V and J ends, which lost 1 base and 4 bases, there was a span of 10 bases. The CDR3 runs to 15 residues. Germline V lookup: CDR1 SGHTA, CDR2 FQGTGA. CDR3 nucleotides: TGTGCCAGCAGCTTAAGTAGTGGGCGCACCGGGGAGCTGTTTTTT. Its translation: CASSLSSGRTGELFF. The entire variable domain, with the rest obtained from reference TRBV7-3 and TRBJ2-2, is as follows: GAGVSQTPSNKVTEKGKYVELRCDPISGHTALYWYRQSLGQGPEFLIYFQGTGAADDSGLPNDRFFAVRPEGSVSTLKIQRTERGDSAVYLCASSLSSGRTGELFFGEGSRLTVL.

This chain uses TRBV5-1 with TRBJ2-7, with 7 nucleotides matching TRBD2. This CDR3 spans 14 amino acids. Germline assignment: CDR1 SGHRS and CDR2 YFSETQ. The ends lost 0 bases at V and 7 bases at J; junction bases unmatched: 7. CDR3 protein: CASSLVAGVGEQYF. The CDR3 coding sequence is TGCGCCAGCAGCTTGGTCGCGGGAGTGGGAGAGCAGTACTTC.

The chain couples TRBV28 to TRBJ1-4; TRBD1 is a possible D gene (6 bases). The CDR3 runs 14 residues. The V end was cut by 7 bases, the J end by 8 bases, with 17 bases between. Germline assignment: CDR1 MDHEN and CDR2 SYDVKM. The CDR3 coding sequence is TGTGCCAGCACTCTCGGAGGGGGGAAGGAAAAACTGTTTTTT. It codes for CASTLGGGKEKLFF.

The V and J genes are TRBV19 and TRBJ1-2; TRBD1 aligns across 11 bases. The CDR3 is made up of 17 amino acids. With 5 bases clipped from V and 4 bases from J, the junction kept 12 bases outside the gene matches. Germline lookup yields CDR1 LNHDA and CDR2 SQIVND (reference sequence). CDR3 coding DNA: TGTGCCAGTAGTCCACGGACAGGGGGCGTCCTCGGCTATGGCTACACCTTC. Protein sequence: CASSPRTGGVLGYGYTF.

The chain links TRBV19 to TRBJ1-4, with D possibly matching TRBD1 (6 bases). CDR3 length equals 15 residues. The V gene lost 5 bases and the J gene lost 8 bases, with 18 bases spanning the gap. Germline V gene lookup returns CDR1 LNHDA and CDR2 SQIVND (reference sequence). The CDR3 loop is CASSSIRGAEEKLFF. CDR3 bases: TGTGCCAGTAGTTCGATAAGGGGGGCTGAGGAAAAACTGTTTTTT.